Listed below are T cell receptor beta chains from one sample, sequenced in a study of beta chain features in type 1 diabetes. Produced via immunoSEQ multiplex PCR; TCRdb's table is partial and in-frame only. The table lists fewer than 400,000 clones, roughly 8% of them singletons. Material for sequencing was central memory CD4+ T cells from blood. The receptors originated from a woman between 18 and 29 years old in good health. Both conserved end residues are part of each CDR3. Each record gives: CDR3 protein, CDR3 DNA, D gene, clone size, J gene, V gene. A D gene is named only where the DNA matches it firmly. The listing skips clone size in some rows; elsewhere it reads once, few, many or a size class.

cdr3_aa: CASLPGQSGEQYF
cdr3_nt: TGTGCCAGCCTTCCGGGACAGTCCGGCGAGCAGTACTTC
d_call: TRBD1
clone_size: many
j_call: TRBJ2-7
v_call: TRBV28

cdr3_aa: CASSGDTYEQYF
cdr3_nt: TGTGCCAGCTCAGGTGATACCTACGAGCAGTACTTC
d_call: -
clone_size: -
j_call: TRBJ2-7
v_call: TRBV18

cdr3_aa: CASRQGSYEQYF
cdr3_nt: TGTGCCAGCAGACAGGGCTCCTACGAGCAGTACTTC
d_call: -
clone_size: -
j_call: TRBJ2-7
v_call: TRBV6-6

cdr3_aa: CATTGERNQPQHF
cdr3_nt: TGTGCCACGACAGGGGAACGCAATCAGCCCCAGCATTTT
d_call: TRBD1
clone_size: few
j_call: TRBJ1-5
v_call: TRBV10-3

cdr3_aa: CASSDGVNQPQHF
cdr3_nt: TGTGCCAGCAGTGACGGTGTCAATCAGCCCCAGCATTTT
d_call: -
clone_size: few
j_call: TRBJ1-5
v_call: TRBV6-1

cdr3_aa: CASSWWERPYNEQFF
cdr3_nt: TGTGCCAGCAGCTGGTGGGAGAGGCCCTACAATGAGCAGTTCTTC
d_call: -
clone_size: -
j_call: TRBJ2-1
v_call: TRBV21-1

cdr3_aa: CASTTSNTDTQYF
cdr3_nt: TGTGCCAGCACAACTAGCAACACAGATACGCAGTATTTT
d_call: -
clone_size: few
j_call: TRBJ2-3
v_call: TRBV7-3

cdr3_aa: CASSYGTSEETQYF
cdr3_nt: TGTGCCAGCAGTTACGGGACTAGCGAGGAGACCCAGTACTTC
d_call: TRBD2
clone_size: -
j_call: TRBJ2-5
v_call: TRBV6-6

cdr3_aa: CASTGFLAGGPNEQFF
cdr3_nt: TGTGCCAGCACCGGCTTCCTAGCGGGAGGGCCCAATGAGCAGTTCTTC
d_call: TRBD2
clone_size: -
j_call: TRBJ2-1
v_call: TRBV7-9

cdr3_aa: CASSPLVRTGELFF
cdr3_nt: TGTGCCAGCAGTCCGTTAGTCCGCACCGGGGAGCTGTTTTTT
d_call: -
clone_size: -
j_call: TRBJ2-2
v_call: TRBV28

cdr3_aa: CASSFQGQLRETQYF
cdr3_nt: TGTGCCAGCAGCTTTCAGGGGCAGTTGAGGGAGACCCAGTACTTC
d_call: -
clone_size: many
j_call: TRBJ2-5
v_call: TRBV7-2

cdr3_aa: CASSQGLAGGPGRETQYF
cdr3_nt: TGCGCCAGCAGCCAAGGACTAGCGGGAGGGCCGGGTAGAGAGACCCAGTACTTC
d_call: TRBD2
clone_size: -
j_call: TRBJ2-5
v_call: TRBV4-1

cdr3_aa: CASSRQGCTDTQYF
cdr3_nt: TGTGCCAGCAGCAGACAGGGCTGCACAGATACGCAGTATTTT
d_call: -
clone_size: few
j_call: TRBJ2-3
v_call: TRBV21-1

cdr3_aa: CASSLAPNRHTGELFF
cdr3_nt: TGCGCCAGCAGCTTGGCGCCTAATCGTCACACCGGGGAGCTGTTTTTT
d_call: -
clone_size: -
j_call: TRBJ2-2
v_call: TRBV5-1

cdr3_aa: CASPVGGRTDSSYNEQFF
cdr3_nt: TGTGCCAGTCCGGTGGGGGGTCGAACCGATAGCTCCTACAATGAGCAGTTCTTC
d_call: -
clone_size: -
j_call: TRBJ2-1
v_call: TRBV7-9

cdr3_aa: CASSQLAGSTDTQYF
cdr3_nt: TGCGCCAGCAGCCAACTAGCGGGCAGCACAGATACGCAGTATTTT
d_call: TRBD2
clone_size: many
j_call: TRBJ2-3
v_call: TRBV4-3

cdr3_aa: CASSSGLASQETQYF
cdr3_nt: TGTGCCAGCAGCTCGGGACTAGCGAGCCAAGAGACCCAGTACTTC
d_call: TRBD2
clone_size: -
j_call: TRBJ2-5
v_call: TRBV5-6

cdr3_aa: CASSLEYYEQYF
cdr3_nt: TGTGCCAGCAGCTTAGAGTATTACGAGCAGTACTTC
d_call: -
clone_size: few
j_call: TRBJ2-7
v_call: TRBV11-1

cdr3_aa: CASGLVASSGAYNEQFF
cdr3_nt: TGTGCTAGTGGTTTGGTAGCCTCTAGCGGGGCTTACAATGAGCAGTTCTTC
d_call: TRBD2
clone_size: few
j_call: TRBJ2-1
v_call: TRBV12-5

cdr3_aa: CATSRTRDRSVGEQYF
cdr3_nt: TGTGCCACCAGCAGAACCCGGGACAGAAGTGTAGGCGAGCAGTACTTC
d_call: TRBD1
clone_size: few
j_call: TRBJ2-7
v_call: TRBV15

cdr3_aa: CASSPGRTNYGYTF
cdr3_nt: TGTGCCAGCAGTCCAGGACGGACCAACTATGGCTACACCTTC
d_call: -
clone_size: -
j_call: TRBJ1-2
v_call: TRBV28

cdr3_aa: CSVGRQGGSETQYF
cdr3_nt: TGCAGCGTCGGACGACAGGGAGGTAGCGAGACCCAGTACTTC
d_call: -
clone_size: -
j_call: TRBJ2-5
v_call: TRBV29-1

cdr3_aa: CSVDNNEQFF
cdr3_nt: TGCAGCGTTGATAACAATGAGCAGTTCTTC
d_call: -
clone_size: -
j_call: TRBJ2-1
v_call: TRBV29-1

cdr3_aa: CASSLAVNSVQETQYF
cdr3_nt: TGCGCCAGCAGCTTGGCCGTAAACAGTGTCCAAGAGACCCAGTACTTC
d_call: -
clone_size: few
j_call: TRBJ2-5
v_call: TRBV5-1

cdr3_aa: CASSYRASGRYEQYF
cdr3_nt: TGTGCCAGCAGTTACCGAGCTAGCGGGAGATACGAGCAGTACTTC
d_call: TRBD2
clone_size: few
j_call: TRBJ2-7
v_call: TRBV6-5

cdr3_aa: CASSQSGGYEQYF
cdr3_nt: TGCGCCAGCAGTCAATCGGGGGGCTACGAGCAGTACTTC
d_call: -
clone_size: -
j_call: TRBJ2-7
v_call: TRBV23-1

cdr3_aa: CASSPAQGVGQPQHF
cdr3_nt: TGTGCCAGCTCACCGGCGCAGGGGGTGGGTCAGCCCCAGCATTTT
d_call: TRBD1
clone_size: -
j_call: TRBJ1-5
v_call: TRBV18

cdr3_aa: CASSQDQHRVNEQFF
cdr3_nt: TGCGCCAGCAGCCAAGATCAGCACAGGGTGAATGAGCAGTTCTTC
d_call: -
clone_size: many
j_call: TRBJ2-1
v_call: TRBV4-3

cdr3_aa: CASSQLSRSSYNEQFF
cdr3_nt: TGTGCCAGCAGCCAGTTGAGCAGGAGCTCCTACAATGAGCAGTTCTTC
d_call: -
clone_size: few
j_call: TRBJ2-1
v_call: TRBV7-2

cdr3_aa: CASSLRQGGPETQYF
cdr3_nt: TGTGCCAGCAGCCTCCGACAGGGAGGGCCCGAGACCCAGTACTTC
d_call: -
clone_size: many
j_call: TRBJ2-5
v_call: TRBV7-3

cdr3_aa: CASSLESGSWEYF
cdr3_nt: TGTGCCAGCAGCTTAGAATCTGGCTCCTGGGAGTACTTC
d_call: -
clone_size: -
j_call: TRBJ2-7
v_call: TRBV7-2

cdr3_aa: CASSGEGQETQYF
cdr3_nt: TGTGCCAGCAGTGGCGAGGGTCAAGAGACCCAGTACTTC
d_call: -
clone_size: -
j_call: TRBJ2-5
v_call: TRBV28

cdr3_aa: CASSQVRQGDYEQFF
cdr3_nt: TGCGCCAGCAGCCAAGTGCGACAGGGGGACTATGAGCAGTTCTTC
d_call: TRBD1
clone_size: few
j_call: TRBJ2-1
v_call: TRBV4-3

cdr3_aa: CASSLRQGKQPQHF
cdr3_nt: TGTGCCAGCAGTTTACGACAGGGCAAGCAGCCCCAGCATTTT
d_call: TRBD1
clone_size: many
j_call: TRBJ1-5
v_call: TRBV6-5

cdr3_aa: CASSLAQRVEEAFF
cdr3_nt: TGTGCCAGCAGCTTAGCGCAAAGGGTTGAGGAAGCTTTCTTT
d_call: -
clone_size: -
j_call: TRBJ1-1
v_call: TRBV7-2

cdr3_aa: CASSPGGQITGELFF
cdr3_nt: TGTGCCAGCAGCCCTGGGGGGCAGATCACCGGGGAGCTGTTTTTT
d_call: -
clone_size: -
j_call: TRBJ2-2
v_call: TRBV5-4

cdr3_aa: CASSFDVHEQYF
cdr3_nt: TGCGCCAGCAGCTTCGACGTGCACGAGCAGTACTTC
d_call: -
clone_size: few
j_call: TRBJ2-7
v_call: TRBV5-1

cdr3_aa: CASSLVRGQLETQYF
cdr3_nt: TGTGCCAGCAGCTTAGTACGTGGGCAGCTCGAGACCCAGTACTTC
d_call: -
clone_size: -
j_call: TRBJ2-5
v_call: TRBV11-2

cdr3_aa: CASSPRAVRSYEQYF
cdr3_nt: TGTGCCAGCTCACCACGGGCCGTGAGATCCTACGAGCAGTACTTC
d_call: -
clone_size: -
j_call: TRBJ2-7
v_call: TRBV18

cdr3_aa: CASNPTTGPQETQYF
cdr3_nt: TGTGCCAGCAACCCAACCACAGGGCCCCAAGAGACCCAGTACTTC
d_call: -
clone_size: few
j_call: TRBJ2-5
v_call: TRBV5-5

cdr3_aa: CASSLGQINYGYTF
cdr3_nt: TGTGCCAGCAGTCTGGGACAGATAAACTATGGCTACACCTTC
d_call: TRBD1
clone_size: few
j_call: TRBJ1-2
v_call: TRBV28

cdr3_aa: CASSLSGMDTQYF
cdr3_nt: TGTGCCAGCAGCTTGTCTGGGATGGATACGCAGTATTTT
d_call: -
clone_size: -
j_call: TRBJ2-3
v_call: TRBV7-2

cdr3_aa: CASSLGSAGNTIYF
cdr3_nt: TGTGCCAGCAGCTTAGGTTCTGCCGGAAACACCATATATTTT
d_call: -
clone_size: -
j_call: TRBJ1-3
v_call: TRBV11-2

cdr3_aa: CASSAWVANTEAFF
cdr3_nt: TGTGCCAGCAGCGCTTGGGTGGCCAACACTGAAGCTTTCTTT
d_call: -
clone_size: few
j_call: TRBJ1-1
v_call: TRBV9

cdr3_aa: CASHQARITGELFF
cdr3_nt: TGCGCCAGCCATCAGGCTCGAATCACCGGGGAGCTGTTTTTT
d_call: -
clone_size: few
j_call: TRBJ2-2
v_call: TRBV10-2

cdr3_aa: CASNKKGLAGGPTHEQFF
cdr3_nt: TGTGCCAGCAACAAGAAAGGACTAGCGGGAGGGCCTACCCATGAGCAGTTCTTC
d_call: -
clone_size: many
j_call: TRBJ2-1
v_call: TRBV21-1

cdr3_aa: CASSLNQGKNTEAFF
cdr3_nt: TGTGCCAGCAGCTTAAACCAGGGTAAGAACACTGAAGCTTTCTTT
d_call: -
clone_size: -
j_call: TRBJ1-1
v_call: TRBV7-9

cdr3_aa: CASSRRGSNQPQHF
cdr3_nt: TGTGCCAGCAGCCGCAGGGGGAGCAATCAGCCCCAGCATTTT
d_call: TRBD1
clone_size: -
j_call: TRBJ1-5
v_call: TRBV6-5

cdr3_aa: CASSDGQLNQPQHF
cdr3_nt: TGTGCCAGCAGCGACGGACAGCTAAATCAGCCCCAGCATTTT
d_call: -
clone_size: -
j_call: TRBJ1-5
v_call: TRBV7-2

cdr3_aa: CASSLWTRTDTQYF
cdr3_nt: TGTGCCAGCAGCCTATGGACCCGAACAGATACGCAGTATTTT
d_call: -
clone_size: -
j_call: TRBJ2-3
v_call: TRBV7-9

cdr3_aa: CSVDGPGELFF
cdr3_nt: TGCAGCGTTGACGGTCCCGGGGAGCTGTTTTTT
d_call: -
clone_size: few
j_call: TRBJ2-2
v_call: TRBV29-1